This TCR beta chain came from a study of vaccination and CD4 T cells after COVID-19. Study overall: The convalescents comprised six males and four females, two of them Hispanic. The authors used overlapping spike peptides from SARS-CoV-2, HCoV-NL63, HCoV-OC43 and HCoV-229E to stimulate cells. Study results and limitations: Convalescent participants were relatively few, and none had early post-infection timepoints studied.

The Oncomine TCR Beta short-read assay was applied to DNA of cultured CD4+ T cells. It was from cultured CD4+ T cells that genomic DNA was extracted. MiXCR, applied by TCRdb to the PCR reads, yields one record per CDR3 protein. The sample holds some 17,000 distinct CDR3 sequences, about 44% seen once. Documented treatment: roughly ten-day PBMC culture with coronavirus spike peptide pools or control peptides (ViraFEST assay). From germline, CDR1 is LNHDA and CDR2 SQIVND (reference sequence). Trimming left V 7 bases short and J 3 bases short, with 16 bases between. CDR3 length equals 14 residues. Worth noting for this clonotype: Its antigen is undetermined.

This chain uses TRBV19 with TRBJ2-7, with D possibly matching TRBD1 (5 bases). Source: CD4+ T cells from blood, cultured in vitro, taken before SARS-CoV-2 vaccination. The clonotype was recovered from a human donor who received a COVID-19 vaccine. The CDR3 sequence: CASTFRLGVYEQYF. CDR3 coding DNA: TGTGCCAGTACCTTCCGGCTAGGGGTCTACGAGCAGTACTTC.